This T cell receptor beta chain comes out of a study of cytomegalovirus exposure and HLA in healthy donors. General study results and limits: 150 to 200 TCR beta chains were listed as cytomegalovirus-associated.

PCR primers comprised 60 Vbeta and 13 Jbeta primers. Here immunoSEQ multiplex PCR was the method, and the copy in TCRdb shows in-frame clones only, minus some. The sample consists of about 150,000 clones, over 60% of them appearing once. As for this clone: No antigen is known for it.

CDR1 and CDR2 from the germline V gene are SGHDT and YYEEEE. The V gene lost 1 base and the J gene lost 6 bases, with 13 bases spanning the gap. The CDR3 is 14 residues long. The chain carries TRBV5-6 and TRBJ1-2; perhaps TRBD1 as D (5 bases). Sequencing was performed on PBMCs. This clonotype originated in a woman aged 40 to 50 in good health and CMV-seronegative. The CDR3 DNA follows: TGTGCCAGCAGCTTGAGTTTAGCAGGGAATGGCTACACCTTC. Its protein product is CASSLSLAGNGYTF.